One and the same sample provided the 23 T cell receptor beta chains below, sequenced in a study of blood T cell repertoires in COVID-19. Generated by immunoSEQ multiplex PCR, the TCRdb table keeps only in-frame clones and is missing some. The sample consists of about 170,000 clones, around 83% of them appearing once. Sequenced: peripheral blood. These receptors came from a man aged 50-60 years with active or convalescent COVID-19.

The rearrangement joins TRBV12-3 or TRBV12-4 to TRBJ2-3; a possible D gene is TRBD1 (5 bases). V lost 4 bases, J lost 3 bases, and 8 bases lay in between. The CDR3 runs 13 residues. The CDR3 loop reads CASSWTRTDTQYF. CDR3 in DNA: TGTGCCAGCAGTTGGACACGGACAGATACGCAGTATTTT.

This clone turned up a few times. V gene TRBV4-1 combines with J gene TRBJ2-1; 12 bases are a match to TRBD2. The CDR3 has 14 residues. Per the germline V gene, CDR1 is MGHRA and CDR2 is YSYEKL. V shed 4 bases, J shed 8 bases, and the junction held 3 bases outside the gene matches. The CDR3 spells CASSPSGRAYEQFF. CDR3 DNA sequence: TGCGCCAGCAGCCCTAGCGGGAGGGCCTATGAGCAGTTCTTC.

The V and J genes are TRBV5-6 and TRBJ2-7, with 8 positions matching TRBD2. Trimming at V came to 2 bases and at J to 1 base, leaving 8 bases not matched to a gene. The V gene's germline CDR1 is SGHDT and CDR2 YYEEEE. The CDR3 runs 16 residues. CDR3 loop: CASSFGLASGSYEQYF. The DNA of the CDR3 is TGTGCCAGCAGCTTCGGTTTGGCTAGCGGGTCCTACGAGCAGTACTTC.

The J gene is TRBJ1-6, the V gene TRBV15; D unclear. The CDR3 has 15 residues. CDR1 and CDR2 (germline): LNHNV, YYDKDF (reference sequence). The V end was cut by 4 bases, the J end by 5 bases, with 12 bases between. The CDR3 spells CATSIGQEDNSPLHF. The CDR3 DNA is TGTGCCACCAGCATTGGCCAGGAAGATAATTCACCCCTCCACTTT.

V is TRBV7-2 and J is TRBJ2-4, with 7 bases aligning to TRBD2. The CDR3 totals 16 residues. V lost 2 bases to trimming and J lost 1 base; unmatched junction nucleotides: 5. CDR1 and CDR2 (germline): SGHTA, FQGNSA. In DNA, the CDR3 is TGTGCCAGCAGCTTACGGCTCGGGGGGGCCAAAAACATTCAGTACTTC. It translates to CASSLRLGGAKNIQYF.

This chain connects TRBV24-1 to TRBJ2-4, with 8 bases matching TRBD1. CDR1 is KGHDR and CDR2 is SFDVKD in the germline V gene. The CDR3 loop spans 16 amino acids. Trimming at V came to 4 bases and at J to 0 bases, leaving 4 bases not matched to a gene. The CDR3 protein is CATSDTGGSAKNIQYF. CDR3 sequence (DNA): TGTGCCACCAGTGACACAGGGGGGTCAGCCAAAAACATTCAGTACTTC.

In its sample, this clone was seen once. This CDR3 is CASSQVAGGYTGELFF. DNA of the CDR3: TGTGCCAGCAGCCAAGTAGCGGGGGGCTACACCGGGGAGCTGTTTTTT. The V call is TRBV3-1 (or the pseudogene TRBV3-2), the J call TRBJ2-2; 10 bases map to TRBD2. Germline values: CDR1 LGHDT, CDR2 YNNKEL (reference sequence). With V trimmed by 1 base and J by 3 bases, 2 bases remained unmatched. The CDR3 length is 16 residues.

This clone occurred a few times. The V call is TRBV5-4, the J call TRBJ2-2; 8 nucleotides match TRBD2. CDR1 SGHNT and CDR2 YYREEE come from the germline V gene (reference sequence). V lost 4 bases to trimming and J lost 7 bases; unmatched junction nucleotides: 6. The CDR3 sequence is 14 residues long. CDR3 nucleotide sequence: TGTGCCAGCAGCCTCGGACTAGCCGGCGGGGAGCTGTTTTTT. This sequence encodes CASSLGLAGGELFF.

The chain is built from TRBV11-3 and TRBJ1-1; D gene unclear. Trimming shortened V by 0 bases and J by 0 bases, and 23 bases separated the two germline ends. This CDR3 contains 20 residues. CDR1 is SGHNT, CDR2 YENEEA, per germline. Here the CDR3 DNA reads TGTGCCAGCAGCTTAGATCGGCGTGTAATAACGGGGTTCATGAACACTGAAGCTTTCTTT. This gives the protein CASSLDRRVITGFMNTEAFF.

CDR3 loop: CASSQDLRVGGAFF. The DNA of the CDR3 is TGTGCCAGCAGCCAAGATCTCAGGGTCGGGGGTGCTTTCTTT. The chain recombines TRBV3-1 (or the pseudogene TRBV3-2) with TRBJ1-1, with D possibly matching TRBD1 (5 bases). V was trimmed by 0 bases and J by 11 bases, leaving 16 bases between them. Germline V gene lookup returns CDR1 LGHDT and CDR2 YNNKEL (reference sequence). There are 14 residues in the CDR3.

This clone is medium-sized within its sample. This chain connects TRBV5-1 to TRBJ2-1, with a possible D match to TRBD2 (5 bases). The V gene lost 0 bases and the J gene lost 0 bases, with 10 bases spanning the gap. There are 16 residues in the CDR3. Germline V gene data show CDR1 as SGHRS and CDR2 as YFSETQ. CDR3 sequence: CASSLAGGSSYNEQFF. CDR3 DNA: TGCGCCAGCAGCTTGGCCGGTGGGAGCTCCTACAATGAGCAGTTCTTC.

The CDR3 sequence is CASSRELGQPQHF. DNA for the CDR3: TGTGCCAGCAGCAGGGAGCTGGGACAGCCCCAGCATTTT. The chain uses TRBV7-3 and TRBJ1-5; no reliable D call. V lost 5 bases and J 7 bases, leaving 12 bases between the germline ends. Germline CDR1 and CDR2: SGHTA and FQGTGA. The CDR3 contains 13 residues.

This chain uses TRBV19 with TRBJ2-7, with 8 nucleotides matching TRBD1. V dropped 6 bases and J dropped 1; count of bases not matched to a gene: 8. The CDR3 has 15 residues. CDR1 is LNHDA, CDR2 SQIVND, per germline (reference sequence). In DNA form, the CDR3 reads TGTGCCAGTAGAGCCACAGGGGGAGTATCCTACGAGCAGTACTTC. Amino acids: CASRATGGVSYEQYF. The full variable domain, its missing parts supplied by reference TRBV19 and TRBJ2-7, is DGGITQSPKYLFRKEGQNVTLSCEQNLNHDAMYWYRQDPGQGLRLIYYSQIVNDFQKGDIAEGYSVSREKKESFPLTVTSAQKNPTAFYLCASRATGGVSYEQYFGPGTRLTVT.

The chain recombines TRBV7-3 with TRBJ2-1, with 10 bases fitting TRBD2. Losses at the gene ends were 3 bases for V and 5 bases for J; bases not matched to a gene: 4. Germline CDR1 SGHTA, CDR2 FQGTGA. The CDR3 runs to 15 residues. CDR3 sequence reads: CASSFSGGVNNEQFF. Written as DNA, the CDR3 is TGTGCCAGCAGCTTCAGCGGGGGGGTTAACAATGAGCAGTTCTTC.

This clone was counted a single time. The genes are TRBV29-1 and TRBJ2-7, with D unclear. The CDR3 contains 12 residues. Germline CDR1 reads SQVTM; CDR2 reads ANQGSEA. Trimming removed 3 bases at V and 5 bases at J, with 11 bases between. The CDR3 DNA reads TGCAGCGTTGACTTGGGTCAGGACGAGCAGTACTTC. Amino acids: CSVDLGQDEQYF.

This clone was observed a handful of times. CDR3 residues: CASSVARTGGEQYF. The CDR3 DNA sequence: TGTGCCAGCAGCGTAGCCCGGACAGGGGGGGAGCAGTACTTC. The V call is TRBV9, the J call TRBJ2-7; 10 bases fit TRBD1. This CDR3 contains 14 residues. Germline V gene data show CDR1 as SGDLS and CDR2 as YYNGEE. The ends lost 0 bases at V and 7 bases at J; junction bases unmatched: 4. Using reference TRBV9 and TRBJ2-7 for the parts outside the CDR3, the full variable domain is DSGVTQTPKHLITATGQRVTLRCSPRSGDLSVYWYQQSLDQGLQFLIQYYNGEERAKGNILERFSAQQFPDLHSELNLSSLELGDSALYFCASSVARTGGEQYFGPGTRLTVT.

The V call is TRBV12-5, the J call TRBJ2-3; D is possibly TRBD1 (6 bases). The CDR3 loop spans 14 amino acids. Trimming stripped 5 bases from V and 0 bases from J, with 9 bases between. The germline gives CDR1 LGHNT, CDR2 FRNRAP. CDR3 sequence reads: CASGNRASTDTQYF. The CDR3, as DNA: TGTGCTAGTGGTAACAGGGCTAGCACAGATACGCAGTATTTT.

CDR3 nucleotide sequence: TGTGCCAGCAGGGACATTAGCTCCTATAATTCACCCCTCCACTTT. Translation: CASRDISSYNSPLHF. The chain employs TRBV6-5 and TRBJ1-6, with D maybe TRBD1 (5 bases). Trimming stripped 6 bases from V and 0 bases from J, with 9 bases between. From germline, CDR1 is MNHEY and CDR2 SVGAGI. The CDR3 is 15 residues long.

The V call is TRBV27, the J call TRBJ2-3; 10 nucleotides match TRBD2. This CDR3 comprises 13 residues. Germline CDR1 reads MNHEY; CDR2 reads SMNVEV (reference sequence). After removal of 8 bases from V and 3 bases from J, the junction contained 2 bases not matched to a gene. The CDR3: CASGLAETDTQYF. For the CDR3, the DNA is TGTGCCAGCGGACTAGCGGAGACAGATACGCAGTATTTT.

The V and J genes are TRBV11-3 and TRBJ2-1; maybe TRBD1 (5 bases). Germline V lookup: CDR1 SGHNT, CDR2 YENEEA. The V and J ends lost 2 bases and 1 base respectively, with 6 bases between them. The CDR3 is made up of 14 amino acids. The CDR3 sequence is CASSLRGSYNEQFF. CDR3 nucleotides: TGTGCCAGCAGCTTAAGGGGATCCTACAATGAGCAGTTCTTC.

The rearrangement links TRBV10-3 to TRBJ2-2; 8 nucleotides match TRBD1. This CDR3 is 14 amino acids long. After removal of 10 bases from V and 5 bases from J, the junction contained 9 bases not matched to a gene. In germline, CDR1 is ENHRY, CDR2 SYGVKD. The CDR3 DNA reads TGTGCCACTAATGGACAGGGCGGAACCGGGGAGCTGTTTTTT. Translation gives CATNGQGGTGELFF.

This rearrangement joins TRBV28 to TRBJ1-6; D gene uncertain. This CDR3 contains 13 residues. Trimming removed 6 bases from V and 1 base from J, with 4 bases in between. The germline gives CDR1 MDHEN, CDR2 SYDVKM. The CDR3 here is CASSNSYNSPLHF. The CDR3 DNA sequence: TGTGCCAGCAGCAATTCCTATAATTCACCCCTCCACTTT.

This chain links TRBV14 with TRBJ1-4; 8 bases agree with TRBD1. The CDR3 is made up of 15 amino acids. The V segment lost 4 bases and the J segment 5 bases; nucleotides outside the gene matches: 6. Looked up from germline, CDR1 is SGHDN and CDR2 is FVKESK. The CDR3 spells CASSRSGQENEKLFF. For the CDR3, the DNA is TGTGCCAGCAGCCGGTCGGGACAGGAGAATGAAAAACTGTTTTTT.